These 23 T cell receptor beta chains were all obtained from the same sample, sequenced in a study of CD8 T cells in Susac syndrome. The authors reverse transcribed roughly 0.5 to 1 ug RNA with random hexamers. TCRdb reanalysed the immunoSEQ multiplex PCR reads using MiXCR and keeps one entry per CDR3 protein. The sample has around 170,000 distinct CDR3 sequences; more than 85% are singletons. Specimen: CD8+ T cells from PBMCs. The source is a human donor with Susac syndrome.

The J gene is TRBJ2-7, the V gene TRBV7-2; D is unresolved. The CDR3 is 13 amino acids. V lost 0 bases to trimming and J lost 6 bases, with 9 bases between them. CDR1 is SGHTA and CDR2 is FQGNSA in the germline V gene. CDR3 residues: CASSLAILSEQYF. The DNA for the CDR3 is TGTGCCAGCAGCTTAGCGATCCTTAGCGAGCAGTACTTC.

V and J are TRBV23-1 and TRBJ1-5; D unclear. TRBV23-1 is an open reading frame, and its role is uncertain. CDR3 length: 16 residues. Trimming removed 7 bases at V and 2 bases at J, with 18 bases between. CDR3 DNA sequence: TGCGCCAGCATTTCAACGGGCCCCAGAGGCAATCAGCCCCAGCATTTT. Translation gives CASISTGPRGNQPQHF.

The chain has TRBV2 and TRBJ2-4, with TRBD2 identical over 10 bases. Germline V gene lookup returns CDR1 SNHLY and CDR2 FYNNEI. V lost 3 bases, J lost 9 bases, and 14 bases stayed unmatched. The CDR3 covers 17 residues. CDR3 protein: CASSDGGLAGEGSIQYF. The CDR3 coding sequence is TGTGCCAGCAGTGACGGGGGCCTAGCGGGGGAAGGGAGCATTCAGTACTTC. The full variable domain, with the rest looked up from reference TRBV2 and TRBJ2-4, is EPEVTQTPSHQVTQMGQEVILRCVPISNHLYFYWYRQILGQKVEFLVSFYNNEISEKSEIFDDQFSVERPDGSNFTLKIRSTKLEDSAMYFCASSDGGLAGEGSIQYFGAGTRLSVL.

In nucleotides, the CDR3 is TGTGCCAGCAGTCCGGAACACAATCAGCCCCAGCATTTT. It is translated as CASSPEHNQPQHF. J is TRBJ1-5 and V is TRBV6-4; D unresolved. CDR3 length: 13 amino acids. V lost 5 bases and J lost 3, with 8 bases in between. Germline assignment: CDR1 MRHNA and CDR2 SNTAGT.

The chain couples TRBV12-3 or TRBV12-4 to TRBJ2-5; TRBD2 might be the D (6 bases). V lost 5 bases, J lost 4 bases, and 14 bases lay in between. The CDR3 totals 14 residues. CDR3 in amino acids: CASSTPRDLETQYF. The CDR3 region has the DNA TGTGCCAGCAGTACCCCCCGGGACTTAGAGACCCAGTACTTC.

The chain uses TRBV7-9 and TRBJ2-1, with TRBD2 matching 12 bases. Per the germline V gene, CDR1 is SEHNR and CDR2 is FQNEAQ (reference sequence). The V and J ends lost 6 bases and 3 bases, in that order; junction bases with no gene match: 6. The CDR3 runs 16 residues. CDR3 amino acids: CASRMTSGGLYNEQFF. The CDR3 DNA sequence: TGTGCCAGCAGAATGACTAGCGGGGGCCTCTACAATGAGCAGTTCTTC.

This chain links TRBV7-9 with TRBJ2-3, with D possibly TRBD1 on 6 matching bases. This CDR3 region has 13 residues. With 11 bases removed from V and 2 bases from J, the gap between germline ends came to 14 bases. CDR1 is SEHNR, CDR2 FQNEAQ, per germline (reference sequence). CDR3 DNA sequence: TGTGCCCTACGGACAGAATACACAGATACGCAGTATTTT. Its protein product is CALRTEYTDTQYF.

V and J are TRBV19 and TRBJ1-1; D perhaps matches TRBD1 (5 bases). Germline-derived CDR1 and CDR2 are LNHDA and SQIVND (reference sequence). The CDR3 runs to 15 residues. The ends were cut back, 0 bases at V and 1 base at J, with 9 bases in the middle. DNA for the CDR3: TGTGCCAGTAGTATAGAGGGGGAGGGGAACACTGAAGCTTTCTTT. This encodes CASSIEGEGNTEAFF.

The chain uses TRBV29-1 and TRBJ2-7; possibly TRBD1 or TRBD2 for D (7 bases each). This CDR3 has 12 residues. Trimming removed 4 bases at V and 5 bases at J, with 12 bases between. Germline-derived CDR1 and CDR2 are SQVTM and ANQGSEA. The CDR3 here is CSVARGRDEQYF. The CDR3 nucleotides read TGCAGCGTTGCCAGGGGGAGGGACGAGCAGTACTTC.

This chain links TRBV29-1 with TRBJ2-5; D might be TRBD1 or TRBD2, each matching 5 bases. Germline V gene sequence: CDR1 SQVTM, CDR2 ANQGSEA. The V and J ends lost 1 base and 4 bases respectively, with 7 bases between them. The CDR3 sequence is 12 residues long. The CDR3 DNA reads TGCAGCGTTGAAGGAGGGACAGAGACCCAGTACTTC. Protein product: CSVEGGTETQYF.

CDR3 in DNA: TGTGCCAGCAGCTATATGAATGAGCAGTTCTTC. Its protein product is CASSYMNEQFF. The V gene is TRBV5-4, the J gene TRBJ2-1; D is unclear. This CDR3 is 11 amino acids long. Germline assignment: CDR1 SGHNT and CDR2 YYREEE (reference sequence). V dropped 3 bases and J dropped 7 bases, with 5 bases sitting between them. Using reference TRBV5-4 and TRBJ2-1 for the parts outside the CDR3, the full variable domain is ETGVTQSPTHLIKTRGQQVTLRCSSQSGHNTVSWYQQALGQGPQFIFQYYREEENGRGNFPPRFSGLQFPNYSSELNVNALELDDSALYLCASSYMNEQFFGPGTRLTVL.

Only one count was recorded for this clonotype. This rearrangement joins TRBV25-1 to TRBJ2-7; D is perhaps TRBD1 (5 bases). CDR1 is MGHDK and CDR2 is SYGVNS in the germline V gene. This CDR3 contains 13 residues. Deletions cut 7 bases from V and 7 bases from J, with 17 bases between. Here the CDR3 DNA reads TGTGCCAGCACCTCCCAGGGATCAAGGGAGCAGTACTTC. Protein: CASTSQGSREQYF.

This clonotype was counted a single time. The chain uses TRBV21-1 and TRBJ1-1; the D call in the table, TRBD1, was not verified against the DNA. TRBV21-1 is a pseudogene segment. This CDR3 comprises 17 residues. CDR3 nucleotides: TGTGCCAGCAGCAAACCCAGACAGGGTTGGATGAACACTGAAGCTTTCTTT. It codes for CASSKPRQGWMNTEAFF.

The chain has TRBV20-1 and TRBJ2-5; the D is unclear. Trimming removed 5 bases from V and 2 bases from J, with 12 bases in between. The CDR3 is made up of 13 amino acids. Per the germline V gene, CDR1 is DFQATT and CDR2 is SNEGSKA (reference sequence). The CDR3 here is CSAQTTKQETQYF. The CDR3 nucleotides are TGCAGTGCTCAGACCACAAAACAAGAGACCCAGTACTTC.

The chain has TRBV30 and TRBJ1-2; TRBD1 might be the D (5 bases). The CDR3 has 12 residues. Trimming removed 5 bases at V and 3 bases at J, with 10 bases between. CDR1 is GTSNPN and CDR2 is SVGIG in the germline V gene (reference sequence). The CDR3 DNA sequence: TGTGCCTGGGCCGGGACTTACTATGGCTACACCTTC. It codes for CAWAGTYYGYTF. Together with reference TRBV30 and TRBJ1-2, the CDR3 gives the full variable domain: SQTIHQWPATLVQPVGSPLSLECTVEGTSNPNLYWYRQAAGRGLQLLFYSVGIGQISSEVPQNLSASRPQDRQFILSSKKLLLSDSGFYLCAWAGTYYGYTFGSGTRLTVV.

This chain links TRBV30 with TRBJ2-5; perhaps TRBD2 as D (6 bases). Per the germline V gene, CDR1 is GTSNPN and CDR2 is SVGIG (reference sequence). V was trimmed by 3 bases and J by 4 bases, leaving 12 bases between them. The CDR3 consists of 13 residues. The CDR3, as DNA: TGTGCCTGGAGGATTCTCGGGGGAGAGACCCAGTACTTC. Its translation: CAWRILGGETQYF.

The chain employs TRBV19 and TRBJ2-7; 8 bases are a match to TRBD1. Trimming at V came to 4 bases and at J to 1 base, leaving 6 bases not matched to a gene. Germline V CDR1 and CDR2: LNHDA, SQIVND (reference sequence). The CDR3 is 15 residues long. The CDR3, as DNA: TGTGCCAGTAGTACAACAGGGGGTGGATCCTACGAGCAGTACTTC. It is translated as CASSTTGGGSYEQYF.

This clonotype came up once. The chain couples TRBV4-1 to TRBJ1-2; D is uncertain. Germline V lookup: CDR1 MGHRA, CDR2 YSYEKL. The CDR3 has 12 residues. V lost 2 bases and J lost 5, with 6 bases in between. The CDR3 DNA is TGCGCCAGCAGCCAAACAGAGTATGGCTACACCTTC. It encodes CASSQTEYGYTF.

This clonotype occurred once. As DNA, the CDR3 is TGTGCCACCAGCCCCCGGGGGGCGGAGCAGTACTTC. Residues: CATSPRGAEQYF. This chain joins TRBV15 and TRBJ2-7; D may be TRBD2 (7 bases). Deletions cut 5 bases from V and 7 bases from J, with 12 bases between. The CDR3 totals 12 residues. CDR1 and CDR2 from the germline V gene are LNHNV and YYDKDF (reference sequence).

The chain joins TRBV13 to TRBJ1-2; the D gene is possibly TRBD1 (6 bases). The germline CDR1 and CDR2 sequences are PRHDT and FYEKMQ (reference sequence). V lost 5 bases and J 4 bases, leaving 14 bases between the germline ends. The CDR3 spans 14 residues. The DNA of the CDR3 is TGTGCCAGCAGCCTCGGGGGGGGCTTCTATGGCTACACCTTC. It is translated as CASSLGGGFYGYTF.

The chain has TRBV4-1 and TRBJ2-1; 10 bases map to TRBD2. The V segment lost 3 bases and the J segment 6 bases; nucleotides outside the gene matches: 14. The CDR3 sequence is 18 residues long. The germline gives CDR1 MGHRA, CDR2 YSYEKL. CDR3 region: CASSQIPSLAGVPNEQFF. As DNA, the CDR3 is TGCGCCAGCAGCCAGATTCCCTCTCTAGCGGGAGTTCCCAATGAGCAGTTCTTC.

The chain is built from TRBV27 and TRBJ1-6; D might be TRBD1 (5 bases). Looked up from germline, CDR1 is MNHEY and CDR2 is SMNVEV (reference sequence). Trimming pared 4 bases from V and 7 bases from J, leaving 11 bases between. The CDR3 is 14 residues long. The CDR3, as DNA: TGTGCCAGCAGTTATACGGGGGGAAATTCACCCCTCCACTTT. Its translation: CASSYTGGNSPLHF.

This clonotype has a single count. The chain has TRBV11-3 and TRBJ2-1, with TRBD2 matching 10 bases. J gave up 9 bases and V 5 bases, and 4 bases lay outside the gene matches. This CDR3 region has 13 residues. The germline V gene has CDR1 SGHNT and CDR2 YENEEA. Here the CDR3 DNA reads TGTGCCAGCAGCCCTAGCGGGGGTCGTGAGCAGTTCTTC. It is translated as CASSPSGGREQFF.